This is a list of T cell receptor beta chains from one sample in a study of T cells in Graves' hyperthyroidism and ophthalmopathy. MiXCR, run by TCRdb on the multiplex PCR reads, gives a single entry per CDR3 protein. The data contain about 740,000 distinct CDR3 sequences, less than 15% of them singletons. Sequencing was carried out using blood. These receptors were taken from a woman under 30 with Graves' hyperthyroidism. CDR3s include the opening cysteine and the closing phenylalanine or tryptophan. A D gene is named only where the DNA matches it firmly. Clone size is stated in some rows and not others, as once, few, many or a class when expanded.

v_gene	abundance	d_gene	j_gene	CDR3aa	CDR3nt
TRBV29-1	.	TRBD1	TRBJ1-2	CSVPDRGSWNTF	TGCAGCGTGCCCGACAGGGGGAGTTGGAACACCTTC
TRBV3-1	many	.	TRBJ1-2	CASSQLRDGRYTF	TGTGCCAGCAGCCAACTTCGGGACGGTCGTTACACCTTC
TRBV30	few	TRBD1	TRBJ2-7	CAGDRDAYEQYF	TGTGCCGGAGACAGGGATGCCTACGAGCAGTACTTC
TRBV5-8	few	.	TRBJ1-1	CASSSYYTGPKAEAFF	TGTGCCAGCAGCTCATACTATACAGGACCGAAGGCTGAAGCTTTCTTT
TRBV3-2	few	.	TRBJ2-1	CASSHGSRRTYNEQFF	TGTGCCAGCAGCCACGGCTCGCGGCGAACCTACAATGAGCAGTTCTTC
TRBV18	few	.	TRBJ2-7	CASSPGLVSRSYEQYF	TGTGCCAGCTCACCAGGGTTGGTAAGCAGATCCTACGAGCAGTACTTC
TRBV14	.	.	TRBJ2-7	CASSGRSYYEQYF	TGTGCCAGCAGCGGACGCTCATACTACGAGCAGTACTTC
TRBV6-2/TRBV6-3	many	TRBD2	TRBJ2-1	CASSYPKREWGQFF	TGTGCCAGCAGTTACCCCAAGCGGGAGTGGGGGCAGTTCTTC
TRBV19	many	TRBD1	TRBJ1-2	CASSRGQLNYGYTF	TGTGCCAGTAGTAGGGGACAGCTTAACTATGGCTACACCTTC
TRBV7-9	many	.	TRBJ2-1	CATYPAVAGGENEQFF	TGTGCCACCTATCCGGCCGTTGCGGGCGGCGAGAATGAGCAGTTCTTC
TRBV7-7	few	TRBD2	TRBJ2-2	CASSEGGYTGELFF	TGTGCCAGCAGCGAGGGAGGGTACACCGGGGAGCTGTTTTTT
TRBV9	few	.	TRBJ2-7	CASSVVPDLAAYEQYF	TGTGCCAGCAGCGTAGTTCCGGACTTAGCGGCCTACGAGCAGTACTTC
TRBV5-1	few	.	TRBJ1-4	CASSLNRATNEKLFF	TGCGCCAGCAGCTTGAACAGGGCAACTAATGAAAAACTGTTTTTT
TRBV29-1	.	.	TRBJ1-1	CSVVSGVPEAFF	TGCAGCGTTGTCAGCGGCGTCCCTGAAGCTTTCTTT
TRBV2	once	TRBD2	TRBJ2-3	CASKKGLAVDTQYF	TGTGCCAGCAAAAAGGGACTAGCGGTAGATACGCAGTATTTT
TRBV27	many	TRBD2	TRBJ2-7	CASSFLSGGRYEQYF	TGTGCCAGCAGTTTCCTCTCGGGAGGCCGGTACGAGCAGTACTTC
TRBV5-1	few	TRBD2	TRBJ2-7	CASSWSGSKGHYEQYF	TGCGCCAGCAGCTGGAGCGGGAGCAAGGGCCACTACGAGCAGTACTTC
TRBV6-1	.	.	TRBJ2-5	CASSDYPTSWGETQYF	TGTGCCAGCAGTGATTACCCCACTAGCTGGGGGGAGACCCAGTACTTC
TRBV18	few	TRBD2	TRBJ2-5	CASSPRSGRQETQYF	TGTGCCAGCTCACCACGTAGCGGGAGGCAAGAGACCCAGTACTTC
TRBV18	few	TRBD1	TRBJ1-1	CASSPKGQGYRGTEAFF	TGTGCCAGCTCACCAAAGGGACAGGGTTACCGCGGGACTGAAGCTTTCTTT
TRBV7-2	many	.	TRBJ1-2	CASSSGGLSGANYGYTF	TGTGCCAGCAGCTCGGGAGGTTTGTCAGGAGCTAACTATGGCTACACCTTC
TRBV6-1	.	.	TRBJ2-7	CASRTGDSYEQYF	TGTGCCAGCAGAACAGGAGACTCCTACGAGCAGTACTTC
TRBV28	.	TRBD1	TRBJ2-2	CAIWDRANTGELFF	TGTGCCATCTGGGACAGAGCGAACACCGGGGAGCTGTTTTTT